Presented here are 23 T cell receptor beta chains from one specimen sequenced in a study of OX40 agonist ivuxolimab in advanced cancers. Clones were sequenced by immunoSEQ multiplex PCR, and TCRdb holds only the in-frame ones, with some missing. This table holds 50,000 to 65,000 clones, about 85% found once. Sequences were derived from CD4+ or CD8+ T cells sorted from blood, sampled in a trial of the OX40 agonist ivuxolimab. The receptors derive from an adult with an advanced solid tumor such as melanoma, head and neck, liver or kidney cancer.

The rearrangement uses TRBV7-3 and TRBJ2-7; 10 bases agree with TRBD1. V gave up 5 bases and J gave up 6 bases; unmatched junction bases: 10. The CDR3 contains 15 residues. Germline loops: CDR1 SGHTA, CDR2 FQGTGA. The CDR3 coding sequence is TGTGCCAGCAGCCCGAGACAGGGGGCGTGGGCCGAGCAGTACTTC. Protein: CASSPRQGAWAEQYF.

The V call is TRBV5-1, the J call TRBJ1-3; D is uncertain. The V end was cut by 0 bases, the J end by 0 bases, with 10 bases between. The germline V gene encodes CDR1 SGHRS and CDR2 YFSETQ. This CDR3 has 16 amino acids. The CDR3: CASSLEQTSSGNTIYF. CDR3 sequence (DNA): TGCGCCAGCAGCTTGGAGCAGACGAGCTCTGGAAACACCATATATTTT.

The genes are TRBV2 and TRBJ2-3, with 16 nucleotides matching TRBD2. The CDR3 covers 17 residues. From germline, CDR1 is SNHLY and CDR2 FYNNEI. The V gene end was trimmed by 5 bases and the J gene end by 6 bases; junction bases not matched to a gene: 8. CDR3 nucleotides: TGTGCCAGCAGTCCTCTCCCGGGACTAGCGGGAGGGGATACGCAGTATTTT. Protein sequence: CASSPLPGLAGGDTQYF.

V usage is TRBV15 and J usage is TRBJ2-7, with 10 bases identical to TRBD1. From germline, CDR1 is LNHNV and CDR2 YYDKDF (reference sequence). After removal of 1 base from V and 3 bases from J, the junction contained 6 bases not matched to a gene. The CDR3 has 16 amino acids. For the CDR3, the DNA is TGTGCCACCAGCAGAGGAATAGACAGGGGGCTCTACGAGCAGTACTTC. It codes for CATSRGIDRGLYEQYF.

In its sample, this clone was seen once. This chain connects TRBV19 to TRBJ1-1; 12 nucleotides match TRBD1. J was trimmed by 4 bases and V by 6 bases; bases with no gene match: 9. The CDR3 spans 16 residues. Germline CDR1 and CDR2: LNHDA and SQIVND (reference sequence). The CDR3 region is CASSRDRGRRGTEAFF. For the CDR3, the DNA is TGTGCCAGTAGCAGGGACAGGGGGCGGCGAGGCACTGAAGCTTTCTTT.

V and J are TRBV6-1 and TRBJ1-1; D possibly corresponds to TRBD1 (5 bases). There are 13 residues in the CDR3. Germline V lookup: CDR1 MNHNS, CDR2 SASEGT. Deletions cut 4 bases from V and 5 bases from J, with 11 bases between. CDR3 in DNA: TGTGCCAGCAGTGTCACAGGTAGGACTGAAGCTTTCTTT. This codes for CASSVTGRTEAFF.

Only one count was recorded for this clone. V gene TRBV6-6 combines with J gene TRBJ2-1; D remains ambiguous. The V end lost 0 bases, the J end lost 4 bases, and 4 bases lay between the germline ends. Germline V CDR1 and CDR2: MNHNY, SVGAGI (reference sequence). The CDR3 spans 13 residues. The CDR3 protein is CASSYSPYNEQFF. The DNA for the CDR3 is TGTGCCAGCAGTTACTCGCCTTACAATGAGCAGTTCTTC.

The rearrangement uses TRBV7-9 and TRBJ1-2; D remains ambiguous. The V gene lost 0 bases and the J gene lost 3 bases, with 14 bases spanning the gap. Germline CDR1 and CDR2: SEHNR and FQNEAQ (reference sequence). The CDR3 consists of 16 residues. The CDR3 sequence: CASSLAFIGGDYGYTF. CDR3 sequence (DNA): TGTGCCAGCAGCTTAGCTTTTATCGGCGGCGACTATGGCTACACCTTC.

The chain combines TRBV2 with TRBJ2-3; no clear D. This CDR3 has 13 amino acids. Looked up from germline, CDR1 is SNHLY and CDR2 is FYNNEI. The germline V and J ends were trimmed by 2 bases and 3 bases, with 6 bases remaining between them. CDR3 in DNA: TGTGCCAGCAGTGAAAGGTTAACAGATACGCAGTATTTT. As protein: CASSERLTDTQYF.

The chain has TRBV19 and TRBJ2-1, with 7 bases lining up with TRBD2. The CDR3 loop spans 15 amino acids. CDR1 is LNHDA and CDR2 is SQIVND in the germline V gene (reference sequence). J was trimmed by 7 bases and V by 9 bases; bases with no gene match: 15. CDR3 sequence: CARPSSGPNLNEQFF. The CDR3 nucleotides read TGTGCCAGACCCTCTAGCGGACCCAATTTGAATGAGCAGTTCTTC.

J is TRBJ1-2 and V is TRBV5-8; TRBD1 agrees at 10 bases. V lost 4 bases to trimming and J lost 5 bases; unmatched junction nucleotides: 2. Per the germline V gene, CDR1 is SGHTS and CDR2 is YDEGEE. The CDR3 has 13 residues. CDR3 nucleotides: TGTGCCAGCAGCCGGACAGGGGGTTATGGCTACACCTTC. This sequence encodes CASSRTGGYGYTF.

This chain joins TRBV6-1 and TRBJ2-1; 10 bases agree with TRBD2. V was clipped by 1 base and J by 3 bases; unmatched bases: 3. Germline assignment: CDR1 MNHNS and CDR2 SASEGT. This CDR3 has 16 residues. CDR3 sequence reads: CASSEELAGYYNEQFF. DNA for the CDR3: TGTGCCAGCAGTGAAGAACTAGCGGGATACTACAATGAGCAGTTCTTC.

The chain couples TRBV5-1 to TRBJ1-6; no clear D. The germline gives CDR1 SGHRS, CDR2 YFSETQ. V lost 2 bases to trimming and J lost 7 bases, with 7 bases between them. CDR3 length: 13 residues. The CDR3 coding sequence is TGCGCCAGCAGCTTCGAAGGGAATTCACCCCTCCACTTT. This codes for CASSFEGNSPLHF.

The chain couples TRBV21-1 to TRBJ2-6; the listed D gene, TRBD2, was not tested against the DNA. TRBV21-1 is noted as a pseudogene. The CDR3 runs 14 residues. This CDR3 is CASSNCSGANVLTF. The CDR3 nucleotides read TGTGCCAGCAGCAACTGCTCTGGGGCCAACGTCCTGACTTTC.

This chain joins TRBV18 and TRBJ2-7; a possible D gene is TRBD1 (5 bases). Germline V CDR1 and CDR2: KGHSH, LQKENI. The CDR3 loop spans 13 amino acids. Trimming stripped 6 bases from V and 2 bases from J, with 11 bases between. As DNA, the CDR3 is TGTGCCAGCTCCCAGTTCAGGGCCTACGAGCAGTACTTC. This gives the protein CASSQFRAYEQYF. The full variable domain, with the rest looked up from reference TRBV18 and TRBJ2-7, is NAGVMQNPRHLVRRRGQEARLRCSPMKGHSHVYWYRQLPEEGLKFMVYLQKENIIDESGMPKERFSAEFPKEGPSILRIQQVVRGDSAAYFCASSQFRAYEQYFGPGTRLTVT.

The genes are TRBV19 and TRBJ1-1; weak D call: TRBD1 (5 bases). Germline V gene data show CDR1 as LNHDA and CDR2 as SQIVND (reference sequence). Trimming stripped 5 bases from V and 2 bases from J, with 9 bases between. The CDR3 length is 13 residues. The CDR3 DNA follows: TGTGCCAGTAGTGGGGGACGAAACACTGAAGCTTTCTTT. Protein sequence: CASSGGRNTEAFF.

The genes are TRBV10-3 and TRBJ2-5; 9 nucleotides agree with TRBD1. Germline-derived CDR1 and CDR2 are ENHRY and SYGVKD. With V trimmed by 2 bases and J by 3 bases, 4 bases remained unmatched. This CDR3 region has 15 residues. The CDR3 loop reads CAISEAGQGKETQYF. CDR3 bases: TGTGCCATCAGTGAGGCAGGACAGGGGAAAGAGACCCAGTACTTC.

The J gene is TRBJ2-3, the V gene TRBV7-3; 12 positions agree with TRBD2. This CDR3 spans 15 amino acids. Germline CDR1 SGHTA, CDR2 FQGTGA. V trimming: 2 bases; J trimming: 3 bases; junction bases outside the gene matches: 0. The CDR3 sequence is CASSLGTSGTDTQYF. The CDR3 DNA reads TGTGCCAGCAGCTTAGGGACTAGCGGGACAGATACGCAGTATTTT.

CDR3 loop: CASSLDGGGTDTQYF. The DNA of the CDR3 is TGTGCCAGCAGCTTAGATGGGGGAGGAACAGATACGCAGTATTTT. The chain is built from TRBV7-2 and TRBJ2-3, with D possibly being TRBD2 (6 bases). CDR3 size: 15 residues. Germline CDR1 SGHTA, CDR2 FQGNSA. The germline V and J ends were trimmed by 1 base and 3 bases, with 11 bases remaining between them.

The chain links TRBV28 to TRBJ1-4; tentatively, D is TRBD1 (5 bases). Looked up from germline, CDR1 is MDHEN and CDR2 is SYDVKM. This CDR3 spans 20 amino acids. Trimming stripped 5 bases from V and 4 bases from J, with 29 bases between. CDR3: CASSARLTGGRTDYNEKLFF. The CDR3 coding sequence is TGTGCCAGCAGTGCGCGCTTAACAGGCGGTAGGACTGACTATAATGAAAAACTGTTTTTT. Complete variable domain (other parts from reference TRBV28 and TRBJ1-4): DVKVTQSSRYLVKRTGEKVFLECVQDMDHENMFWYRQDPGLGLRLIYFSYDVKMKEKGDIPEGYSVSREKKERFSLILESASTNQTSMYLCASSARLTGGRTDYNEKLFFGSGTQLSVL.

This sequence joins TRBV10-1 and TRBJ1-1; possibly TRBD1 for D (6 bases). Looked up from germline, CDR1 is WNHNN and CDR2 is SYGVQD (reference sequence). CDR3 size: 13 residues. V was trimmed by 10 bases and J by 0 bases, leaving 12 bases between them. CDR3 residues: CATKQGLNTEAFF. The CDR3 DNA reads as TGCGCCACCAAACAGGGATTGAACACTGAAGCTTTCTTT.

The rearrangement joins TRBV28 to TRBJ2-4, with D perhaps assigned TRBD1 or TRBD2 (5 bases each). Between the trimmed V and J ends, which lost 7 bases and 0 bases, there was a span of 19 bases. CDR1 and CDR2 (germline): MDHEN, SYDVKM. CDR3 length: 17 amino acids. This chain's CDR3 is CASTPSGRLLAKNIQYF. The DNA of the CDR3 is TGTGCCAGCACTCCCTCGGGGCGCCTACTAGCCAAAAACATTCAGTACTTC.

The rearrangement joins TRBV10-3 to TRBJ2-5; D is perhaps TRBD2 (6 bases). Germline V lookup: CDR1 ENHRY, CDR2 SYGVKD. This CDR3 spans 15 amino acids. V was shortened by 5 bases and J by 2 bases, with 15 bases between the two germline ends. The CDR3 region has the DNA TGTGCCATCAGTTCCATAGGGACTTCTCAAGAGACCCAGTACTTC. This codes for CAISSIGTSQETQYF.